This T cell receptor (beta chain) was sequenced for a study of T cell clonality in common variable immunodeficiency. Findings and limits, study-wide: Fewer deletions and N-nucleotide insertions were reportedly seen in common variable immunodeficiency TCR beta sequences. CVID subjects shared fewer TCRbeta clones than healthy controls did.

Heparinized whole blood, about 4.5 to 8.5 ml, came from each donor. Sequencing input was equivalent genomic DNA from CVID and controls. The protocol was immunoSEQ multiplex PCR, while the TCRdb copy is restricted to in-frame clones and leaves out a portion. Listed for the sample are roughly 40,000 clones, none seen a single time. This clone was detected many times. Its antigen remains unknown. The CDR3 end is not reached by the read, which stops 3 residues before it; the germline J gene fills it in. Germline V gene sequence: CDR1 SGHDN, CDR2 FVKESK. After removal of 4 bases from V and 0 bases from J, the junction contained 6 bases not matched to a gene. The CDR3 contains 17 residues.

The clonotype originates from a person aged 18-70 years in good health. This rearrangement joins TRBV14 to TRBJ2-1; 10 nucleotides line up with TRBD1. Sequencing was done on a sample of peripheral blood mononuclear cells. CDR3 protein: CASSRGGQGYSYNEQFF. The sequenced part of the CDR3 DNA is TGTGCCAGCAGCCGGGGGGGACAGGGGTACTCCTACAATGAG. Together with reference TRBV14 and TRBJ2-1, the CDR3 gives the full variable domain: EAGVTQFPSHSVIEKGQTVTLRCDPISGHDNLYWYRRVMGKEIKFLLHFVKESKQDESGMPNNRFLAERTGGTYSTLKVQPAELEDSGVYFCASSRGGQGYSYNEQFFGPGTRLTVL.